The 26 T cell receptor beta chains presented below share a single source sample, sequenced in a study of immune heterogeneity within non-small cell lung tumors. With around 0.6 ug used per sample, the template was genomic DNA from bulk tumor. Biopsies that were spaced far apart were taken, several per primary tumor, during surgery. Each patient presented with untreated, newly diagnosed non-small cell lung cancer and received curative surgery. The TCR beta CDR3 region underwent multiplex PCR amplification with 32 V and 13 J primers. TCRdb reanalysed the multiplex PCR reads using MiXCR and keeps one entry per CDR3 protein. Of roughly 5,700 distinct CDR3 sequences in the sample, 21% were seen once. Sequenced material: lung tumor tissue. These receptors all stem from a woman aged 55-70 years with non-small cell lung cancer.

In this sample, this clonotype is large. This sequence joins TRBV19 and TRBJ2-7; 7 bases are a match to TRBD1. The V gene's germline CDR1 is LNHDA and CDR2 SQIVND (reference sequence). Unmatched junction bases numbered 1, after V lost 4 bases and J lost 1 base. The CDR3 runs 13 residues. DNA of the CDR3: TGTGCCAGTAGTACGGGACAGTCCTACGAGCAGTACTTC. Encoded protein: CASSTGQSYEQYF.

This clonotype is termed medium-sized. The V and J genes are TRBV4-1 and TRBJ2-7, with 7 positions matching TRBD1. CDR3 length: 12 amino acids. J was trimmed by 6 bases and V by 4 bases; bases with no gene match: 3. CDR1 and CDR2 from the germline V gene are MGHRA and YSYEKL. This chain's CDR3 is CASSPNRGEQYF. The CDR3 coding sequence is TGCGCCAGCAGCCCTAACAGGGGCGAGCAGTACTTC.

Points on this clonotype: The CDR3 carries no conserved terminal phenylalanine or tryptophan, so it likely arises from a read error. The V and J genes are TRBV29-1 and TRBJ2-5; 14 bases map to TRBD2. CDR1 SQVTM and CDR2 ANQGSEA come from the germline V gene. There are 15 residues in the CDR3. Trimming at V came to 6 bases and at J to 9 bases, leaving 12 bases not matched to a gene. The CDR3 protein is CSVDGLAGGPTAQYL. In nucleotides, the CDR3 is TGCAGCGTCGATGGACTAGCGGGAGGCCCGACGGCCCAGTACCTC.

This clonotype was found many times. This chain links TRBV9 with TRBJ1-1; 9 positions match TRBD1. V was clipped by 3 bases and J by 5 bases; unmatched bases: 8. Germline assignment: CDR1 SGDLS and CDR2 YYNGEE. This CDR3 contains 15 residues. CDR3 region: CASSAEDRGGTEAFF. CDR3 coding DNA: TGTGCCAGCAGCGCCGAGGACAGGGGAGGGACTGAAGCTTTCTTT. The full variable domain, rest sourced from reference TRBV9 and TRBJ1-1, is DSGVTQTPKHLITATGQRVTLRCSPRSGDLSVYWYQQSLDQGLQFLIQYYNGEERAKGNILERFSAQQFPDLHSELNLSSLELGDSALYFCASSAEDRGGTEAFFGQGTRLTVV.

This clonotype is large. The chain is built from TRBV6-2 or TRBV6-3 and TRBJ2-7; no clear D. V was pared by 6 bases and J by 1 base, with 4 bases between. Looked up from germline, CDR1 is MNHEY and CDR2 is SVGEGT. This CDR3 comprises 11 residues. The CDR3 sequence: CASSQSYEQYF. Written as DNA, the CDR3 is TGTGCCAGCAGCCAATCCTACGAGCAGTACTTC.

In this sample, this clonotype is medium-sized (0.01 to 0.1%). This chain links TRBV20-1 with TRBJ2-1; 8 bases are shared with TRBD2. The CDR3 sequence is 15 residues long. Germline CDR1 reads DFQATT; CDR2 reads SNEGSKA (reference sequence). V dropped 0 bases and J dropped 8; count of bases not matched to a gene: 9. Here the CDR3 DNA reads TGCAGTGCTAGAGATCCCGGGAGGGCCGGATATGAGCAGTTCTTC. Amino acids: CSARDPGRAGYEQFF.

The V and J genes are TRBV5-5 and TRBJ2-5; 7 nucleotides match TRBD1. Germline V gene sequence: CDR1 SGHKS, CDR2 YYEKEE (reference sequence). This CDR3 region has 13 residues. V dropped 4 bases and J dropped 4; count of bases not matched to a gene: 4. CDR3 in amino acids: CASSMTGSETQYF. The CDR3 DNA follows: TGTGCCAGCAGCATGACAGGGTCAGAGACCCAGTACTTC.

At least ten counts were recorded for this clonotype. This rearrangement joins TRBV29-1 to TRBJ2-1; the match to TRBD2 covers 7 bases. CDR1 is SQVTM, CDR2 ANQGSEA, per germline. V shed 7 bases and J 0 bases; nucleotides not matched to a gene: 6. The length of the CDR3 is 14 residues. CDR3 nucleotide sequence: TGCAGCGCCGGCGGCGGGGGCTCCTACAATGAGCAGTTCTTC. This translates into CSAGGGGSYNEQFF.

This clonotype has ten or more counts. The rearrangement joins TRBV2 to TRBJ1-2, with unresolved D. V gave up 3 bases and J gave up 2 bases, with 7 bases separating them. In germline, CDR1 is SNHLY, CDR2 FYNNEI. CDR3 length: 13 amino acids. The CDR3 protein is CASSEGGNYGYTF. The CDR3 nucleotides read TGTGCCAGCAGTGAGGGAGGAAACTATGGCTACACCTTC.

This clonotype is categorized as medium-sized. The gene calls are TRBV6-2 or TRBV6-3 and TRBJ2-6; D is perhaps TRBD1 or TRBD2 (5 bases each). The CDR3 is 16 amino acids. Germline V gene sequence: CDR1 MNHEY, CDR2 SVGEGT. The V gene lost 2 bases and the J gene lost 3 bases, with 11 bases spanning the gap. CDR3 in DNA: TGTGCCAGCAGTTACGTGAGGGGCGTTGGGGCCAACGTCCTGACTTTC. This codes for CASSYVRGVGANVLTF.

Note on this clonotype: A much larger clone lies a single base off, so this may be a read error. Since the CDR3 does not end with the conserved phenylalanine or tryptophan, this likely comes from a read error. The chain carries TRBV6-2 or TRBV6-3 and TRBJ2-1, with TRBD2 matching 10 bases. The CDR3 consists of 15 residues. J was trimmed by 4 bases and V by 5 bases; bases with no gene match: 5. Germline V gene lookup returns CDR1 MNHEY and CDR2 SVGEGT. The CDR3 nucleotides read TGTGCCAGCAGTCCCCGGACTAGCGGTTACAATGAGCAGTTCTTG. It yields the protein CASSPRTSGYNEQFL.

This clonotype was recorded a few times. The V gene is TRBV4-1, the J gene TRBJ2-5; 9 bases align to TRBD1. The V gene's germline CDR1 is MGHRA and CDR2 YSYEKL. The V gene end was trimmed by 3 bases and the J gene end by 4 bases; junction bases not matched to a gene: 6. This CDR3 region has 15 residues. The CDR3 region is CASSHLPGQGETQYF. The CDR3 nucleotides read TGCGCCAGCAGCCACTTACCGGGACAGGGAGAGACCCAGTACTTC.

Only one count was recorded for this clonotype. Just one base apart from a much larger clone, this may be a read error. This sequence joins TRBV6-5 and TRBJ2-5; D not certain. V was shortened by 4 bases and J by 6 bases, with 12 bases between the two germline ends. CDR3 length: 13 residues. Germline V gene sequence: CDR1 MNHEY, CDR2 SVGAGI. CDR3 DNA sequence: TGTGCCAGCAGTTCACCGATGGTACAGACCCAGTACTTC. It is translated as CASSSPMVQTQYF.

This clonotype is judged medium-sized. The V gene is TRBV5-1, the J gene TRBJ2-7; 8 nucleotides line up with TRBD1. Germline values: CDR1 SGHRS, CDR2 YFSETQ. The CDR3 has 15 residues. The junction had 5 bases not matched to a gene; V was cut back by 3 bases and J by 0 bases. CDR3 loop: CASSSIGQGSYEQYF. The CDR3 coding sequence is TGCGCCAGCAGCTCAATAGGACAGGGCTCCTACGAGCAGTACTTC.

This chain joins TRBV6-1 and TRBJ1-3; tentative D call: TRBD1 (6 bases). This CDR3 region has 12 residues. V lost 6 bases and J 8 bases, leaving 11 bases between the germline ends. Germline CDR1 is MNHNS and CDR2 is SASEGT. The CDR3 loop reads CASSPEGDTIYF. DNA for the CDR3: TGTGCCAGCAGCCCAGAGGGGGACACCATATATTTT.

This clonotype is deemed medium-sized (0.01 to 0.1%). For the CDR3, the DNA is TGTGCCAGCAGTTCCAACAGATACGAGCAGTACTTC. Its translation is CASSSNRYEQYF. This chain links TRBV28 with TRBJ2-7, with D unresolved. Trimming stripped 4 bases from V and 4 bases from J, with 8 bases between. Germline-derived CDR1 and CDR2 are MDHEN and SYDVKM. The CDR3 runs 12 residues.

This clonotype was recorded many times. The rearrangement joins TRBV10-3 to TRBJ2-7; 11 bases fit TRBD2. V shed 4 bases, J shed 4 bases, and the junction held 9 bases outside the gene matches. The length of the CDR3 is 16 residues. CDR1 and CDR2 from the germline V gene are ENHRY and SYGVKD. As DNA, the CDR3 is TGTGCCATCAGTGCCTTTACTAGCGGGAGCGCTTACGAGCAGTACTTC. This codes for CAISAFTSGSAYEQYF.

This clonotype is medium-sized within its sample. V is TRBV19 and J is TRBJ2-2, with TRBD2 as a possible D gene (6 bases). This CDR3 comprises 13 residues. Germline assignment: CDR1 LNHDA and CDR2 SQIVND (reference sequence). The V end lost 10 bases, the J end lost 5 bases, and 14 bases lay between the germline ends. In DNA, the CDR3 is TGTGCCATAGGCGGGATCTTAACCGGGGAGCTGTTTTTT. It translates to CAIGGILTGELFF.

The chain links TRBV15 to TRBJ2-5; no clear D gene. The CDR3 covers 12 residues. Trimming removed 0 bases at V and 2 bases at J, with 1 base between. Germline V gene lookup returns CDR1 LNHNV and CDR2 YYDKDF (reference sequence). CDR3 in DNA: TGTGCCACCAGCAGAGATCAAGAGACCCAGTACTTC. It specifies CATSRDQETQYF.

At least ten counts were recorded for this clonotype. This chain joins TRBV27 and TRBJ2-3; TRBD2 matches 10 bases. V shed 2 bases and J 2 bases; nucleotides not matched to a gene: 4. This CDR3 has 16 amino acids. Germline values: CDR1 MNHEY, CDR2 SMNVEV (reference sequence). CDR3 DNA: TGTGCCAGCAGTTTAACCGGGACTAGCGACACAGATACGCAGTATTTT. Its translation: CASSLTGTSDTDTQYF.

Sample share makes this clonotype medium-sized. This sequence joins TRBV7-2 and TRBJ1-2, with D tentatively TRBD1 (5 bases). The ends were cut back, 3 bases at V and 1 base at J, with 15 bases in the middle. CDR1 SGHTA and CDR2 FQGNSA come from the germline V gene. There are 16 residues in the CDR3. CDR3: CASSFGRDHRNYGYTF. Here the CDR3 DNA reads TGTGCCAGCAGCTTTGGCAGGGACCACCGTAACTATGGCTACACCTTC.

By share, this clonotype ranks as medium-sized. V gene TRBV28 combines with J gene TRBJ1-5; no firm D call. The V gene lost 4 bases and the J gene lost 4 bases, with 20 bases spanning the gap. The CDR3 contains 17 residues. CDR1 is MDHEN and CDR2 is SYDVKM in the germline V gene. The DNA of the CDR3 is TGTGCCAGCAGTTCTCAGCGCGGGATTCTATCGAATCAGCCCCAGCATTTT. As protein: CASSSQRGILSNQPQHF.

In its sample, this clonotype ranks as medium-sized. The chain links TRBV30 to TRBJ1-4; the D gene is possibly TRBD1 (5 bases). The CDR3 is 15 residues long. Deletions cut 2 bases from V and 5 bases from J, with 15 bases between. CDR1 GTSNPN and CDR2 SVGIG come from the germline V gene (reference sequence). The CDR3 region is CAWSRWQGPNEKLFF. CDR3 sequence (DNA): TGTGCCTGGAGTCGTTGGCAGGGTCCAAATGAAAAACTGTTTTTT.

By share of the sample, this clonotype is medium-sized. This rearrangement joins TRBV27 to TRBJ1-6; 7 positions match TRBD1. Germline lookup yields CDR1 MNHEY and CDR2 SMNVEV (reference sequence). With V trimmed by 1 base and J by 5 bases, 5 bases remained unmatched. The CDR3 length is 16 residues. The CDR3 sequence is CASSLWGQRNNSPLHF. In DNA, the CDR3 is TGTGCCAGCAGTTTATGGGGACAGAGAAATAATTCACCCCTCCACTTT.

This clonotype is classed as medium-sized. This chain links TRBV30 with TRBJ1-2; perhaps TRBD1 as D (5 bases). Deletions cut 3 bases from V and 7 bases from J, with 15 bases between. Germline V gives CDR1 GTSNPN, CDR2 SVGIG (reference sequence). There are 13 residues in the CDR3. CDR3 coding DNA: TGTGCCTGGAGGGACCGAATTAGGGGTGGCTACACCTTC. It is translated as CAWRDRIRGGYTF.

The chain recombines TRBV24-1 with TRBJ2-1, with D tentatively TRBD2 (5 bases). The CDR3 is 14 residues long. V lost 1 base and J lost 10, with 13 bases in between. Germline V gives CDR1 KGHDR, CDR2 SFDVKD. CDR3 loop: CATSDFRASGEQFF. In DNA form, the CDR3 reads TGTGCCACCAGTGATTTCCGGGCCTCGGGAGAGCAGTTCTTC.